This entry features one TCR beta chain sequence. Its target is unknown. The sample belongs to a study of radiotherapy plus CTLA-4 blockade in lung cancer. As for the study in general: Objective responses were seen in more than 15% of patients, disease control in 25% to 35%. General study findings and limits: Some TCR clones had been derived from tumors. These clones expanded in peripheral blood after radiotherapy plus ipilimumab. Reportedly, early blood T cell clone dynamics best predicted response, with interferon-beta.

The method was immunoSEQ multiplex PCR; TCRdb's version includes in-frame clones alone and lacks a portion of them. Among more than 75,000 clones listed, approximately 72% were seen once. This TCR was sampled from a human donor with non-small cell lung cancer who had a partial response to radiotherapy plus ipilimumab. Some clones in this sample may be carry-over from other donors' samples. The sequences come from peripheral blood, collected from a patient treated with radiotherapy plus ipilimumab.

This CDR3 is CASSESSGGQETQYF. The DNA of the CDR3 is TGTGCCAGCAGTGAATCGTCCGGCGGCCAAGAGACCCAGTACTTC. The rearrangement uses TRBV25-1 and TRBJ2-5, with unresolved D. The CDR3 is made up of 15 amino acids. Germline-derived CDR1 and CDR2 are MGHDK and SYGVNS. V gave up 1 base and J gave up 1 base, with 10 bases separating them. Drawing the rest from reference TRBV25-1 and TRBJ2-5, the complete variable domain is EADIYQTPRYLVIGTGKKITLECSQTMGHDKMYWYQQDPGMELHLIHYSYGVNSTEKGDLSSESTVSRIRTEHFPLTLESARPSHTSQYLCASSESSGGQETQYFGPGTRLLVL.